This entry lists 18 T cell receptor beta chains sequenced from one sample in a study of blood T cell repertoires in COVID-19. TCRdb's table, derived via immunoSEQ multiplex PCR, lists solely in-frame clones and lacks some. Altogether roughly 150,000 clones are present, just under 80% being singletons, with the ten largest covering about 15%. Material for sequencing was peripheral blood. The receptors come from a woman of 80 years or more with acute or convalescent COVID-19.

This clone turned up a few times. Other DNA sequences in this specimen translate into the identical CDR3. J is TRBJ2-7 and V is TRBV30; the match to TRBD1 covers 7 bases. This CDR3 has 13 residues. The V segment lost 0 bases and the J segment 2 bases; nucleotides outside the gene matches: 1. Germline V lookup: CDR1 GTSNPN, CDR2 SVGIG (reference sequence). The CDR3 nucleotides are TGTGCCTGGAGTGTTCAGGGGGCCTACGAGCAGTACTTC. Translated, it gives CAWSVQGAYEQYF.

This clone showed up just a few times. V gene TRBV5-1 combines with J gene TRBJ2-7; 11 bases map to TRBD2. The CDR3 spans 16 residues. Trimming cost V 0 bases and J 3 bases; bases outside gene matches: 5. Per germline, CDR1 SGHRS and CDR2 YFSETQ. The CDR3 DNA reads TGCGCCAGCAGCTTGGGGGTTACTAGCGGGAGCTACGAGCAGTACTTC. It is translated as CASSLGVTSGSYEQYF.

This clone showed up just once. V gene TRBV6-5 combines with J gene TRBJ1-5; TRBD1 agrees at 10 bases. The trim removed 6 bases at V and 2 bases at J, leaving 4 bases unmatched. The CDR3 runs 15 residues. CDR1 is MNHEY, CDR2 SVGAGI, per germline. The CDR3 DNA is TGTGCCAGCAGAAGGGGGACAGGGGGCAATCAGCCCCAGCATTTT. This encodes CASRRGTGGNQPQHF.

The CDR3 spells CASTVRVGYGYTF. In DNA form, the CDR3 reads TGTGCCAGCACCGTGCGGGTGGGCTATGGCTACACCTTC. The chain links TRBV12-3 or TRBV12-4 to TRBJ1-2; D is uncertain. Between the trimmed V and J ends, which lost 7 bases and 4 bases, there was a span of 13 bases. The length of the CDR3 is 13 residues.

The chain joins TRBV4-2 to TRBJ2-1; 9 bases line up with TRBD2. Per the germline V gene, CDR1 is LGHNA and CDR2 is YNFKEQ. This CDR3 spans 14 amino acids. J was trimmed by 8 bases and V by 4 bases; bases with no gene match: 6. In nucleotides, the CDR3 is TGTGCCAGCAGCCCAGCTAGCGGGAACGATGAGCAGTTCTTC. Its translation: CASSPASGNDEQFF.

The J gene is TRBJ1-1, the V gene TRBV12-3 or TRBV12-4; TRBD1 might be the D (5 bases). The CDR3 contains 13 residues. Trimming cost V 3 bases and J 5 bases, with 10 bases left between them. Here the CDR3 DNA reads TGTGCCAGCAGTTTGTTAGGGGAAACTGAAGCTTTCTTT. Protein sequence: CASSLLGETEAFF.

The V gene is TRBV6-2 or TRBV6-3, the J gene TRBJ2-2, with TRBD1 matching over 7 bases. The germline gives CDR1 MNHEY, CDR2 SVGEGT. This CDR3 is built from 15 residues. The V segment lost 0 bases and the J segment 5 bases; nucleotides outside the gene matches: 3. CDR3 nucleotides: TGTGCCAGCAGTTACTCTGAGGGGGCGACCGGGGAGCTGTTTTTT. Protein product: CASSYSEGATGELFF.

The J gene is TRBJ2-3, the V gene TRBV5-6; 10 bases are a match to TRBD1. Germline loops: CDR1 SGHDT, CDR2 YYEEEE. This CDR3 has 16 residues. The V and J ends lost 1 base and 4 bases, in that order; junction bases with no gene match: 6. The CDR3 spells CASSLIGQGGADTQYF. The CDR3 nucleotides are TGTGCCAGCAGCTTGATAGGACAGGGGGGCGCAGATACGCAGTATTTT.

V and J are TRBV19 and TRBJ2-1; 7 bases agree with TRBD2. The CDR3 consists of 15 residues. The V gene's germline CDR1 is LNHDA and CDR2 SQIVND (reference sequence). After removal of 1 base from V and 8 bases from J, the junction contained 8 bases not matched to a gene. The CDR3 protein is CASSIVAGAVDEQFF. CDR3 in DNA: TGTGCCAGTAGTATAGTTGCGGGAGCAGTGGATGAGCAGTTCTTC. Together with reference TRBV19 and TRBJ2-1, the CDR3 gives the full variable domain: DGGITQSPKYLFRKEGQNVTLSCEQNLNHDAMYWYRQDPGQGLRLIYYSQIVNDFQKGDIAEGYSVSREKKESFPLTVTSAQKNPTAFYLCASSIVAGAVDEQFFGPGTRLTVL.

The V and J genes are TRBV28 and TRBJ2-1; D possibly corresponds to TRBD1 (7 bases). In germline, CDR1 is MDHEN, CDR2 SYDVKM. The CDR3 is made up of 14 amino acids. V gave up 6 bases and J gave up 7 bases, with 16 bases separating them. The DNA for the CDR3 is TGTGCCAGCAGCCCAGGGGGGATTTGGAATGAGCAGTTCTTC. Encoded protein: CASSPGGIWNEQFF.

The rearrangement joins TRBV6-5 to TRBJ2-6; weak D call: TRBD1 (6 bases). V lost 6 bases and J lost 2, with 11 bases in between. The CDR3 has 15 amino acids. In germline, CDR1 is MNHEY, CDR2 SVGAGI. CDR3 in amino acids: CASSRTGPGANVLTF. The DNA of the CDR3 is TGTGCCAGCAGCCGTACAGGGCCTGGGGCCAACGTCCTGACTTTC.

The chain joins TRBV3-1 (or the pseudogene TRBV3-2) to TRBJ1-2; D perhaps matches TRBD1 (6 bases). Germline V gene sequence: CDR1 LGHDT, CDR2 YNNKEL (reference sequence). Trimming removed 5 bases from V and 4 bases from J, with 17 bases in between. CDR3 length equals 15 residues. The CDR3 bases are TGTGCCAGCAGCTTCGGGGGGCTCGTCGGCTATGGCTACACCTTC. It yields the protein CASSFGGLVGYGYTF.

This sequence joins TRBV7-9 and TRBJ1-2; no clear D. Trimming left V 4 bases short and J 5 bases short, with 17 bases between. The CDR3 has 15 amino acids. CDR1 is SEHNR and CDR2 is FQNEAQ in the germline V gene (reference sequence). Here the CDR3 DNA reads TGTGCCAGCAGCTCATGGACCTCTAGGACTTATGGCTACACCTTC. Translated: CASSSWTSRTYGYTF.

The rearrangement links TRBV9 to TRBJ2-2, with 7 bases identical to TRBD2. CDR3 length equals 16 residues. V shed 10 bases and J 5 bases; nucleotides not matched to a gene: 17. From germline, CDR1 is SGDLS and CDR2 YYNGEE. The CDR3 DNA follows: TGTGCCCGCCGCCCCCCGACGGGGGAGGGGACCGGGGAGCTGTTTTTT. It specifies CARRPPTGEGTGELFF.

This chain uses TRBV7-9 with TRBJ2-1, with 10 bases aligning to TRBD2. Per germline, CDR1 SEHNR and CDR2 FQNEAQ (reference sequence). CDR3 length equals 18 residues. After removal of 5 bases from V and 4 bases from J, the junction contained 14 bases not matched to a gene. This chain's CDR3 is CASSPGPAGGPGYNEQFF. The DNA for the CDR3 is TGTGCCAGCAGCCCAGGCCCAGCGGGGGGGCCTGGGTACAATGAGCAGTTCTTC.

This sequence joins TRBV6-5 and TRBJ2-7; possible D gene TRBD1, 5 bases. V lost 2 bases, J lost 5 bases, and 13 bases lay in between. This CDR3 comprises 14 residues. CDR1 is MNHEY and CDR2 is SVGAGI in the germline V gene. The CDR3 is CASSYGQGTNEQYF. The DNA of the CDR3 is TGTGCCAGCAGTTACGGGCAGGGAACGAACGAGCAGTACTTC.

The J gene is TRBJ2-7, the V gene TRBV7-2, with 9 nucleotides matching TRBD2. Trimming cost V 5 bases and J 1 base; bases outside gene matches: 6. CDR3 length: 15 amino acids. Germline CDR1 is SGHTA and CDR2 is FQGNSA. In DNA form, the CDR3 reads TGTGCCAGCAGCGCCCGTAGCGGGGGTTCCTACGAGCAGTACTTC. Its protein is CASSARSGGSYEQYF.

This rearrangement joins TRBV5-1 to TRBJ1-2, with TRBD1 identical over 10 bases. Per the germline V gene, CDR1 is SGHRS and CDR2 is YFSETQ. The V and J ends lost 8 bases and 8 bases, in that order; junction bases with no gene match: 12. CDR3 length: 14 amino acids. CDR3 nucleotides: TGCGCCAGTCGCCGGGACAGGGGTGCCCGCGGCTACACCTTC. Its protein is CASRRDRGARGYTF.